Presented here are 18 T cell receptor beta chains from one specimen sequenced in a study of blood T cell repertoires in COVID-19. Sequenced by immunoSEQ multiplex PCR; TCRdb stores in-frame clones only, minus some. The profile covers more than 85,000 clones, with 65% to 90% appearing a single time and 15% to 20% taken by the ten largest. Sequenced: peripheral blood. These receptors were taken from a woman in her sixties with acute or convalescent COVID-19.

J is TRBJ2-1 and V is TRBV4-3, with 7 bases aligning to TRBD2. Germline assignment: CDR1 LGHNA and CDR2 YSLEER. This CDR3 has 15 amino acids. After removal of 1 base from V and 4 bases from J, the junction contained 4 bases not matched to a gene. The CDR3 sequence is CASSQGRGGYNEQFF. The CDR3, as DNA: TGCGCCAGCAGCCAAGGACGGGGAGGGTACAATGAGCAGTTCTTC.

This clone was counted ten times or more. This chain connects TRBV6-2 or TRBV6-3 to TRBJ1-5; no reliable D call. The ends were cut back, 6 bases at V and 1 base at J, with 19 bases in the middle. Germline lookup yields CDR1 MNHEY and CDR2 SVGEGT. The CDR3 loop spans 17 amino acids. The CDR3 reads CASSHNVGGYSNQPQHF. The CDR3 DNA is TGTGCCAGCAGCCACAACGTTGGAGGGTACAGCAATCAGCCCCAGCATTTT.

The chain couples TRBV19 to TRBJ1-5, with D tentatively TRBD1 (6 bases). The CDR3 spans 13 residues. The V gene's germline CDR1 is LNHDA and CDR2 SQIVND (reference sequence). Trimming shortened V by 8 bases and J by 4 bases, and 12 bases separated the two germline ends. This chain's CDR3 is CASSQRGNQPQHF. The CDR3 bases are TGTGCCAGTTCTCAAAGGGGGAATCAGCCCCAGCATTTT.

This chain links TRBV19 with TRBJ1-4; perhaps TRBD1 as D (6 bases). The V end lost 4 bases, the J end lost 7 bases, and 10 bases lay between the germline ends. The V gene's germline CDR1 is LNHDA and CDR2 SQIVND (reference sequence). This CDR3 is 13 amino acids long. CDR3 DNA sequence: TGTGCCAGTAGTAGGGGGCGCAGTGAAAAACTGTTTTTT. Amino acids: CASSRGRSEKLFF.

This clone was picked up a small number of times. The chain employs TRBV7-9 and TRBJ2-5; D gene ambiguous. CDR1 and CDR2 (germline): SEHNR, FQNEAQ (reference sequence). The V end was cut by 10 bases, the J end by 1 base, with 13 bases between. CDR3 size: 13 residues. The CDR3 DNA is TGTGCCACGACATCTGTCTCCCAAGAGACCCAGTACTTC. This encodes CATTSVSQETQYF.

This chain's CDR3 is CASSPRAGKEAFF. For the CDR3, the DNA is TGTGCCAGCTCACCTCGGGCAGGGAAAGAAGCTTTCTTT. The chain employs TRBV18 and TRBJ1-1, with a weak D call TRBD1 (5 bases). Trimming stripped 3 bases from V and 8 bases from J, with 13 bases between. The V gene's germline CDR1 is KGHSH and CDR2 LQKENI. The CDR3 has 13 residues.

V and J are TRBV7-9 and TRBJ1-3, with 8 bases lining up with TRBD1. The germline V gene has CDR1 SEHNR and CDR2 FQNEAQ (reference sequence). This CDR3 has 16 residues. Trimming cost V 0 bases and J 0 bases; bases outside gene matches: 1. CDR3 DNA: TGTGCCAGCAGCTTAGCCGGACAGGGCTCTGGAAACACCATATATTTT. Protein sequence: CASSLAGQGSGNTIYF.

The chain employs TRBV13 and TRBJ2-7; the D gene is possibly TRBD1 (7 bases). This CDR3 is 14 amino acids long. V was pared by 5 bases and J by 3 bases, with 14 bases between. CDR1 and CDR2 from the germline V gene are PRHDT and FYEKMQ (reference sequence). CDR3 sequence (DNA): TGTGCCAGCAGCATGGAGGGACAGTTCTACGAGCAGTACTTC. Protein: CASSMEGQFYEQYF.

The count of this clone is one. The rearrangement uses TRBV30 and TRBJ1-6; 7 positions agree with TRBD1. V shed 4 bases and J 6 bases; nucleotides not matched to a gene: 3. Germline CDR1 is GTSNPN and CDR2 is SVGIG (reference sequence). The CDR3 is 13 amino acids. CDR3 bases: TGTGCCTGGACGGCAGGGGGTAATTCACCCCTCCACTTT. It encodes CAWTAGGNSPLHF.

The chain combines TRBV7-9 with TRBJ1-5, with D tentatively TRBD1 (6 bases). The CDR3 is 18 residues long. In germline, CDR1 is SEHNR, CDR2 FQNEAQ (reference sequence). Trimming removed 2 bases at V and 5 bases at J, with 22 bases between. For the CDR3, the DNA is TGTGCCAGCAGCTTAATTACAGGGTCTCCGGGAAGGGATCAGCCCCAGCATTTT. This codes for CASSLITGSPGRDQPQHF.

This clone has a handful of counts. The chain employs TRBV10-3 and TRBJ1-6; D is possibly TRBD1 (5 bases). Germline-derived CDR1 and CDR2 are ENHRY and SYGVKD. The CDR3 consists of 13 residues. V dropped 8 bases and J dropped 10 bases, with 15 bases sitting between them. CDR3 nucleotide sequence: TGTGCCATCTGGGCAGGGAGGTTCTCACCCCTCCACTTT. Its protein is CAIWAGRFSPLHF.

The rearrangement joins TRBV28 to TRBJ1-2; 9 bases agree with TRBD1. Germline lookup yields CDR1 MDHEN and CDR2 SYDVKM. CDR3 length: 14 residues. With 8 bases clipped from V and 4 bases from J, the junction kept 8 bases outside the gene matches. The CDR3 bases are TGTGCCAGCCGCCCCGCGGACAGGGGCTATGGCTACACCTTC. This gives the protein CASRPADRGYGYTF.

The chain is built from TRBV5-1 and TRBJ1-6; 10 nucleotides agree with TRBD1. V was pared by 4 bases and J by 9 bases, with 4 bases of the junction left unmatched. The germline CDR1 and CDR2 sequences are SGHRS and YFSETQ. CDR3 length: 14 amino acids. The CDR3 DNA sequence: TGCGCCAGCAGCACGACAGGGGGCGGTTCACCCCTCCACTTT. Translation gives CASSTTGGGSPLHF.

The chain carries TRBV4-2 and TRBJ1-4; TRBD1 matches at 8 bases. This CDR3 is built from 16 residues. Germline V lookup: CDR1 LGHNA, CDR2 YNFKEQ. Germline trimming cut 1 base from V and 4 bases from J; bases unmatched to any gene: 5. CDR3 residues: CASSQGGTGDNEKLFF. The CDR3 DNA sequence: TGTGCCAGCAGCCAAGGCGGGACAGGAGATAATGAAAAACTGTTTTTT.

The V call is TRBV5-1, the J call TRBJ2-7; 8 bases align to TRBD1. Germline values: CDR1 SGHRS, CDR2 YFSETQ. This CDR3 contains 15 residues. V was pared by 4 bases and J by 3 bases, with 9 bases of the junction left unmatched. CDR3 DNA: TGCGCCAGCAGCCCCGAGACAGGGGCGCACTACGAGCAGTACTTC. Amino acid sequence: CASSPETGAHYEQYF. Together with reference TRBV5-1 and TRBJ2-7, the CDR3 gives the full variable domain: KAGVTQTPRYLIKTRGQQVTLSCSPISGHRSVSWYQQTPGQGLQFLFEYFSETQRNKGNFPGRFSGRQFSNSRSEMNVSTLELGDSALYLCASSPETGAHYEQYFGPGTRLTVT.

CDR3 sequence reads: CASSLEGQSNQPQHF. The DNA of the CDR3 is TGCGCCAGCAGCTTGGAGGGACAGAGCAATCAGCCCCAGCATTTT. This chain joins TRBV5-1 and TRBJ1-5, with 7 bases matching TRBD1. Germline-derived CDR1 and CDR2 are SGHRS and YFSETQ. The CDR3 sequence is 15 residues long. Trimming at V came to 0 bases and at J to 1 base, leaving 1 base not matched to a gene.

The J gene is TRBJ2-7, the V gene TRBV19; tentatively, D is TRBD2 (6 bases). Deletions cut 5 bases from V and 2 bases from J, with 13 bases between. Germline V lookup: CDR1 LNHDA, CDR2 SQIVND (reference sequence). The length of the CDR3 is 14 residues. This CDR3 is CASSPLAVAYEQYF. CDR3 DNA: TGTGCCAGTAGTCCCTTAGCGGTAGCCTACGAGCAGTACTTC.

The rearrangement links TRBV27 to TRBJ2-1; TRBD2 agrees at 8 bases. Germline values: CDR1 MNHEY, CDR2 SMNVEV (reference sequence). This CDR3 contains 19 residues. V shed 2 bases, J shed 0 bases, and the junction held 12 bases outside the gene matches. The CDR3 loop is CASSLSPVSSGSSYNEQFF. The CDR3 DNA reads TGTGCCAGCAGTTTAAGTCCAGTATCCAGCGGGAGCTCCTACAATGAGCAGTTCTTC.